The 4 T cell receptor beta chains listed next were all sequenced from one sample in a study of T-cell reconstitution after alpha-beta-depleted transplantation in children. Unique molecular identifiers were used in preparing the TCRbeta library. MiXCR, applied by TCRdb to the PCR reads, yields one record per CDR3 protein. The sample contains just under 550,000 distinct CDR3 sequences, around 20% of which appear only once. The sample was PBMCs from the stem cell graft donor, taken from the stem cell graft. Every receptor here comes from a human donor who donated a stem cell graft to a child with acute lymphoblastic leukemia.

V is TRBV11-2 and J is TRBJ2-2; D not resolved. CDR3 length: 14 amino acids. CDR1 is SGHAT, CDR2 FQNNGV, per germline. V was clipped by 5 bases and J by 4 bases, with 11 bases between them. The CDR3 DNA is TGTGCCAGCAGCCTACACATGGGCACCGGGGAGCTGTTTTTT. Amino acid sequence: CASSLHMGTGELFF.

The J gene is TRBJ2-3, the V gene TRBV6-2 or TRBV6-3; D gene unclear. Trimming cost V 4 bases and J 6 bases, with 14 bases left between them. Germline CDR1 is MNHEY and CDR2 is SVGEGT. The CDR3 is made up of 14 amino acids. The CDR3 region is CASSSLGQLDTQYF. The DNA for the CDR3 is TGTGCCAGCAGTTCCCTAGGGCAACTGGATACGCAGTATTTT.

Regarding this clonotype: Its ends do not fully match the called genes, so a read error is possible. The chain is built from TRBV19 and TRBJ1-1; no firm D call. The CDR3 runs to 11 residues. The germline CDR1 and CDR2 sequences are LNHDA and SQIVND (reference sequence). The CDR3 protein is CASGLNSEAFF. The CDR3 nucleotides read TGTGCCAGCGGCCTTAACAGTGAAGCTTTCTTT.

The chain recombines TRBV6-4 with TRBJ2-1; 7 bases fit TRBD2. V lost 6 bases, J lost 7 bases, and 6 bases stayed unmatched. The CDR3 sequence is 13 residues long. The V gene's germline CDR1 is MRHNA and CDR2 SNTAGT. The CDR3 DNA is TGTGCCAGCAGCGCGGGAGAGTCAAATGAGCAGTTCTTC. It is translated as CASSAGESNEQFF.